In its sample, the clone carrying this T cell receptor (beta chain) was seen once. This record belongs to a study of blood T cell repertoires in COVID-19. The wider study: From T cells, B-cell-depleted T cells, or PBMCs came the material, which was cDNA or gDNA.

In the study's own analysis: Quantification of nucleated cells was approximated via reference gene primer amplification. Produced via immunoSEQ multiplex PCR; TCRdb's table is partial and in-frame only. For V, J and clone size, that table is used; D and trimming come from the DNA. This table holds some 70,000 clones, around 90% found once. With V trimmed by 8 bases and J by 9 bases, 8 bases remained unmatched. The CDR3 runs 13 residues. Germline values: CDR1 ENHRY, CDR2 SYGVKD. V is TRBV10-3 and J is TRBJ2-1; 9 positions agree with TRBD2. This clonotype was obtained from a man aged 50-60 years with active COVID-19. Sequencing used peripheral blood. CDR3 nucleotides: TGTGCCATCCAGCGGGAGGAGCGGGGTGAGCAGTTCTTC. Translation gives CAIQREERGEQFF.